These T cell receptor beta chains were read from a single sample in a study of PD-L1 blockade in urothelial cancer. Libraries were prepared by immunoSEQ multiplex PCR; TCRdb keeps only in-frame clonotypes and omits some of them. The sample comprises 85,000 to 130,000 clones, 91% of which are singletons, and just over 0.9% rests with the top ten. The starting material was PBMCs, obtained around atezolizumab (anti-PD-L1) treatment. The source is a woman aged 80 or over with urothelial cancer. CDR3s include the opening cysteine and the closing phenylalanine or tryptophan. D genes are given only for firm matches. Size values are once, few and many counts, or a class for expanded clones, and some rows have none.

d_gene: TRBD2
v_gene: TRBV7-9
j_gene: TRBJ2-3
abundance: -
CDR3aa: CASSSLAGVDTQYF
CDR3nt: TGTGCCAGCAGCTCTCTAGCGGGAGTCGATACGCAGTATTTT

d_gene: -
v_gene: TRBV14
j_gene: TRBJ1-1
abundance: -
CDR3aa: CASSQEAALNTEAFF
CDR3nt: TGTGCCAGCAGCCAAGAGGCGGCATTGAACACTGAAGCTTTCTTT

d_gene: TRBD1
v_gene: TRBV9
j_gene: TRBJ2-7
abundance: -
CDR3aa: CASSREVSPGQGGYEQYF
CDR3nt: TGTGCCAGCAGTCGCGAGGTTTCGCCGGGACAGGGAGGGTACGAGCAGTACTTC

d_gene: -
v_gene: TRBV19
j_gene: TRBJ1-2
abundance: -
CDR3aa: CASARGRDGYTF
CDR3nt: TGTGCCAGTGCCCGGGGTAGGGATGGCTACACCTTC

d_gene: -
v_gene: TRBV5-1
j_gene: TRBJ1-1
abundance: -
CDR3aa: CASSLTVNTEAFF
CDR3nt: TGCGCCAGCAGCTTAACAGTGAACACTGAAGCTTTCTTT

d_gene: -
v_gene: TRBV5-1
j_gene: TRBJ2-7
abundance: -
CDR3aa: CASSLSTRGDEQYF
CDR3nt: TGCGCCAGCAGCTTGTCAACCAGGGGCGACGAGCAGTACTTC

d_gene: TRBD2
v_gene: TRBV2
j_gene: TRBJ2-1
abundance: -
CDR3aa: CASSVLAGTYNEQFF
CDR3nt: TGTGCCAGCAGTGTTCTAGCGGGAACCTACAATGAGCAGTTCTTC

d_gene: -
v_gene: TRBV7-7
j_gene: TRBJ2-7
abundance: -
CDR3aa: CASSLVPAAGEQYF
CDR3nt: TGTGCCAGCAGCTTAGTCCCCGCGGCTGGCGAGCAGTACTTC

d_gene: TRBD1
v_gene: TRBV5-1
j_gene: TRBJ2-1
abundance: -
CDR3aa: CASSLGTGAYNEQFF
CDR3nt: TGCGCCAGCAGCTTGGGGACAGGGGCCTACAATGAGCAGTTCTTC

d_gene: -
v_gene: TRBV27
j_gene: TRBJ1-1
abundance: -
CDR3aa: CASSQLPLKNTEAFF
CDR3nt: TGTGCCAGCAGCCAACTTCCCTTAAAGAACACTGAAGCTTTCTTT

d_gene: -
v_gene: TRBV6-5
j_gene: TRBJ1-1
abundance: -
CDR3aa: CASNRRGTRTEAFF
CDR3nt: TGTGCCAGCAATCGAAGGGGAACCAGGACTGAAGCTTTCTTT

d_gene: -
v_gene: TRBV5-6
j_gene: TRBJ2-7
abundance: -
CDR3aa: CASSLGASAVYEQYF
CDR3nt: TGTGCCAGCAGCTTGGGAGCTAGCGCCGTGTACGAGCAGTACTTC

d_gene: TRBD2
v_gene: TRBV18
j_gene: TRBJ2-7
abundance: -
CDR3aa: CASSQQNKAGTSFTNEQYF
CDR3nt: TGTGCCAGCTCACAACAGAATAAAGCCGGGACTAGCTTTACTAACGAGCAGTACTTC

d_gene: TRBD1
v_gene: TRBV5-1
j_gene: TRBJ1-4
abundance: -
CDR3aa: CASSPEGRGVSEKLFF
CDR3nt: TGCGCCAGCAGCCCGGAGGGCAGGGGGGTTAGTGAAAAACTGTTTTTT

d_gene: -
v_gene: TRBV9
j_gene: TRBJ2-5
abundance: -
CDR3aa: CASSAQGGGETQYF
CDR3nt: TGTGCCAGCAGCGCCCAGGGAGGCGGCGAGACCCAGTACTTC

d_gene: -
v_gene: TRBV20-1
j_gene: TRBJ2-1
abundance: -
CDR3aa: CNPGTGRGFF
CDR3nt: TGCAACCCCGGAACAGGGAGAGGGTTCTTC

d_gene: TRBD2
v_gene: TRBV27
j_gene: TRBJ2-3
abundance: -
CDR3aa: CASSLYVAGVVTDTQYF
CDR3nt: TGTGCCAGCAGTTTATACGTCGCGGGAGTAGTGACAGATACGCAGTATTTT

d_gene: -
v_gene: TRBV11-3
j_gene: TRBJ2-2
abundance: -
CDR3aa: CASSLDSLAAETGELFF
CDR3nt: TGTGCCAGCAGCTTAGACTCCTTGGCCGCGGAAACCGGGGAGCTGTTTTTT

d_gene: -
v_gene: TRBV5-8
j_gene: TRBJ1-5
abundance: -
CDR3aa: CASSLLRTGNQPQHF
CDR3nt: TGTGCCAGCAGCTTGTTGAGGACGGGAAATCAGCCCCAGCATTTT

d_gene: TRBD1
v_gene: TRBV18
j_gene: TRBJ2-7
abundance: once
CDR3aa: CASSPNRGSYEQYF
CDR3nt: TGTGCCAGCTCACCAAACAGGGGCTCCTACGAGCAGTACTTC

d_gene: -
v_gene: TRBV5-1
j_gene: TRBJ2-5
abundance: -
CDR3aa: CASSSYPTGNRETQYF
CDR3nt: TGCGCCAGCAGTTCCTACCCAACAGGGAACAGGGAGACCCAGTACTTC

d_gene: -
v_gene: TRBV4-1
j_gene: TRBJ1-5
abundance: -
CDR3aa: CASSQEGRGGNQPQHF
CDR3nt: TGCGCCAGCAGCCAAGAAGGCAGGGGTGGAAATCAGCCCCAGCATTTT

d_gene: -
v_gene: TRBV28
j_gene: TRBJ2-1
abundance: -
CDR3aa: CASSPPGMNEQFF
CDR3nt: TGTGCCAGCAGTCCCCCGGGGATGAATGAGCAGTTCTTC

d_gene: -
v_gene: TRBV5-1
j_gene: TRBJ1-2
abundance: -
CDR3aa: CASSLESASTNYGYTF
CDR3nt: TGCGCCAGCAGCTTGGAGTCCGCCAGTACTAACTATGGCTACACCTTC

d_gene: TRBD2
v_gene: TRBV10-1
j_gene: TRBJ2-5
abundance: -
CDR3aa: CASSESGLAGVETQYF
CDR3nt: TGCGCCAGCAGTGAGTCCGGACTAGCGGGAGTGGAGACCCAGTACTTC

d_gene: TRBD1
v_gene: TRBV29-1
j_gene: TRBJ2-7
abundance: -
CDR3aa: CSAGRDRNHEQYF
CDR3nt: TGCAGCGCCGGCCGGGACAGGAACCACGAGCAGTACTTC

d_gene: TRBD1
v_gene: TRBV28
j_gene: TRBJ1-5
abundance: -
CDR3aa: CASSSVGTGGYQPQHF
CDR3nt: TGTGCCAGCAGTTCCGTCGGGACAGGGGGCTATCAGCCCCAGCATTTT

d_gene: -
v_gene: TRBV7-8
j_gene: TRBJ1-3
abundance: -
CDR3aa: CASSLASPGSGNTIYF
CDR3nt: TGTGCCAGCAGCTTAGCATCTCCAGGGTCTGGAAACACCATATATTTT

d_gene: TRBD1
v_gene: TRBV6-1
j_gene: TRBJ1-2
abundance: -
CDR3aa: CASSEPGGYGYTF
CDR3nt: TGTGCCAGCAGTGAGCCAGGGGGCTATGGCTACACCTTC

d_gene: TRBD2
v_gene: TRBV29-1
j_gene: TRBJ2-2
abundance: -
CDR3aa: CSASLAGGAGELFF
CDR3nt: TGCAGCGCCTCACTAGCGGGAGGGGCCGGGGAGCTGTTTTTT

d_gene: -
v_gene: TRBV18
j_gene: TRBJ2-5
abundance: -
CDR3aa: CASSPLGGPETQYF
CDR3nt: TGTGCCAGCTCACCACTAGGAGGGCCGGAGACCCAGTACTTC

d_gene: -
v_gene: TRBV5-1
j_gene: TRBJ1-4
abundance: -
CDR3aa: CASSSRGFGNEKLFF
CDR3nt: TGCGCCAGCAGCTCTCGGGGGTTCGGTAATGAAAAACTGTTTTTT

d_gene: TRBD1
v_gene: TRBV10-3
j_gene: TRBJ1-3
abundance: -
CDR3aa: CAISEGTGRGNTIYF
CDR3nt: TGTGCCATCAGTGAAGGGACAGGGAGGGGAAACACCATATATTTT

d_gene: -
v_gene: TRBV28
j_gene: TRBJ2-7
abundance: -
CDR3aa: CASSLALGHLYEQYF
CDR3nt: TGTGCCAGCAGTTTAGCTCTGGGACATCTATACGAGCAGTACTTC

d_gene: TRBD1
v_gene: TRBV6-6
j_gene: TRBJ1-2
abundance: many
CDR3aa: CASSYGAGGDGYTF
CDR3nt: TGTGCCAGCAGTTATGGGGCAGGGGGAGATGGCTACACCTTC

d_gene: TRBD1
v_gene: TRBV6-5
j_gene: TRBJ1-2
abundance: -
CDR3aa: CASRRTGEPYGYTF
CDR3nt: TGTGCCAGCAGGCGGACAGGGGAGCCGTATGGCTACACCTTC

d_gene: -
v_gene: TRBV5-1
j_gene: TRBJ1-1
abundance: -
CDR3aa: CASSLVADTEAFF
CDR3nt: TGCGCCAGCAGCTTGGTGGCAGACACTGAAGCTTTCTTT

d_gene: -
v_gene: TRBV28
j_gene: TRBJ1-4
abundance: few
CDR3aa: CASRQGGEKLFF
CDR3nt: TGTGCCAGCAGACAGGGAGGGGAAAAACTGTTTTTT

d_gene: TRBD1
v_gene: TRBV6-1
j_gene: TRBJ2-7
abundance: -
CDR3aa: CASSEGWDRVLYEQYF
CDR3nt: TGTGCCAGCAGTGAGGGCTGGGACAGGGTCCTCTACGAGCAGTACTTC

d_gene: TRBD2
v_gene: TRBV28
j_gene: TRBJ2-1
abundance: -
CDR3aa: CASSFLAGVYNEQFF
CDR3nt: TGTGCCAGCAGTTTTTTAGCGGGAGTCTACAATGAGCAGTTCTTC

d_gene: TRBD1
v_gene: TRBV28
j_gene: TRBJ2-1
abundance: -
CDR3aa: CASSPNVGQVYNEQFF
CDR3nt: TGTGCCAGCAGCCCTAACGTGGGACAGGTCTACAATGAGCAGTTCTTC

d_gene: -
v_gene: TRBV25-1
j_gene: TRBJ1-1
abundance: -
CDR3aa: CASSPRVMNTEAFF
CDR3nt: TGTGCCAGCAGCCCCAGGGTCATGAACACTGAAGCTTTCTTT

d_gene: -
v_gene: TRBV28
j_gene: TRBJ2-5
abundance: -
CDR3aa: CASSFNRGAQYF
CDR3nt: TGTGCCAGCAGTTTTAACCGCGGGGCCCAGTACTTC

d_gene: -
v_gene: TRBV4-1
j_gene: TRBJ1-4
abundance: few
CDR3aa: CASSQEATGFNEKLFF
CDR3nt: TGCGCCAGCAGCCAAGAGGCGACAGGCTTTAATGAAAAACTGTTTTTT

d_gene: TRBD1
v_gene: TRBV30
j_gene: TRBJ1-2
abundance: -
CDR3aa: CAWTQTGGGYTF
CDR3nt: TGTGCCTGGACCCAGACAGGGGGAGGCTACACCTTC

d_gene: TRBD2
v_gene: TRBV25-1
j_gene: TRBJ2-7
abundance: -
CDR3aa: CASSEAGGLREQYF
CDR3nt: TGTGCCAGCAGTGAAGCGGGAGGATTGAGGGAGCAGTACTTC

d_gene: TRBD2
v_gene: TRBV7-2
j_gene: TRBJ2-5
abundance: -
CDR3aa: CASTPGGTSRETQYF
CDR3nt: TGTGCCAGCACCCCGGGCGGGACTAGCAGAGAGACCCAGTACTTC

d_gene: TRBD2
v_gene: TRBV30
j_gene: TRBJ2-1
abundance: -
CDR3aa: CAWSYGRASYNEQFF
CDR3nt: TGTGCCTGGAGCTATGGGAGGGCTAGCTACAATGAGCAGTTCTTC

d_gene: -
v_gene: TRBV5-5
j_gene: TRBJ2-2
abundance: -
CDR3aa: CASSARMDTGELFF
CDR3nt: TGTGCCAGCAGTGCGAGAATGGACACCGGGGAGCTGTTTTTT

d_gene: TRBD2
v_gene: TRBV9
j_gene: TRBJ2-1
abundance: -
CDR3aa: CASRSPTSRVYNEQFF
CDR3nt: TGTGCCAGCAGAAGCCCGACTAGCAGGGTTTACAATGAGCAGTTCTTC

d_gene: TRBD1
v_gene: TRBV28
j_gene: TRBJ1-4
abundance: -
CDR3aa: CATTGGETGEKLFF
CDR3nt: TGTGCCACGACAGGGGGCGAGACCGGCGAAAAACTGTTTTTT

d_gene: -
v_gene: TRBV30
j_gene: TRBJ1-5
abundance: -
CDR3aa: CAWSVSRHFNQPQHF
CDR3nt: TGTGCCTGGAGTGTAAGCCGCCATTTTAATCAGCCCCAGCATTTT

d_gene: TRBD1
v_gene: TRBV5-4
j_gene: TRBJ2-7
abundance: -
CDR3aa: CASSSTDRDEQYF
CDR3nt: TGTGCCAGCAGCTCAACCGACAGGGACGAGCAGTACTTC

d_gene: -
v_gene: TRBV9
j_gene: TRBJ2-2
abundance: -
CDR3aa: CASRGYPGRSTGELFF
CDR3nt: TGTGCCAGCAGAGGCTACCCCGGGAGAAGTACCGGGGAGCTGTTTTTT

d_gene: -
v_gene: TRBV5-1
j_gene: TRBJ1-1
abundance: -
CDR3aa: CASSYFTGDVAFF
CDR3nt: TGCGCCAGCAGCTACTTCACAGGTGATGTGGCTTTCTTT

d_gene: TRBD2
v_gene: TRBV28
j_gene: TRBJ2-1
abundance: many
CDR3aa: CASSFPTSGRSNEQFF
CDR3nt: TGTGCCAGCAGTTTCCCCACTAGCGGGAGGAGCAATGAGCAGTTCTTC

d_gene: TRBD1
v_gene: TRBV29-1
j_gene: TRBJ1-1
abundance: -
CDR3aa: CSVTKGQGNTEAFF
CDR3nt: TGCAGCGTGACCAAGGGACAGGGGAACACTGAAGCTTTCTTT

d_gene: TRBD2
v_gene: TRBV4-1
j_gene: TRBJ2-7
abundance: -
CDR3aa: CASSPGGAVAYEQYF
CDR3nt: TGCGCCAGCAGCCCCGGGGGGGCAGTAGCCTACGAGCAGTACTTC

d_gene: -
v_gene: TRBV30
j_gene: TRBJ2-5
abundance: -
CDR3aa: CAAFRGTQYF
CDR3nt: TGTGCCGCCTTCCGGGGGACCCAGTACTTC